Listed here is a single T cell receptor beta chain. Antigen specificity is unknown. cDNA synthesis used the whole RNA isolate, giving expressed TCRB sequences. TCRdb's table, derived via immunoSEQ multiplex PCR, lists solely in-frame clones and lacks some. The data hold more than 50,000 clones, with around 63% observed a single time. The V end was cut by 1 base, the J end by 6 bases, with 10 bases between. From germline, CDR1 is KGHSH and CDR2 LQKENI. CDR3 size: 14 residues. This sample stems from a study of beta chain features in type 1 diabetes. Study-level findings and limits: Insertion counts at VDJ junctions were lower in type 1 diabetes patients, who also showed more deletions there.

Sorted cells reached over 95% purity in every population. Sequenced material: Tregs from blood. This sequence joins TRBV18 and TRBJ2-1, with unresolved D. This TCR was recovered from a woman aged 18-29 years in good health. For the CDR3, the DNA is TGTGCCAGCTCACCACTTGAGGCCGTCAATGAGCAGTTCTTC. Its translation: CASSPLEAVNEQFF.